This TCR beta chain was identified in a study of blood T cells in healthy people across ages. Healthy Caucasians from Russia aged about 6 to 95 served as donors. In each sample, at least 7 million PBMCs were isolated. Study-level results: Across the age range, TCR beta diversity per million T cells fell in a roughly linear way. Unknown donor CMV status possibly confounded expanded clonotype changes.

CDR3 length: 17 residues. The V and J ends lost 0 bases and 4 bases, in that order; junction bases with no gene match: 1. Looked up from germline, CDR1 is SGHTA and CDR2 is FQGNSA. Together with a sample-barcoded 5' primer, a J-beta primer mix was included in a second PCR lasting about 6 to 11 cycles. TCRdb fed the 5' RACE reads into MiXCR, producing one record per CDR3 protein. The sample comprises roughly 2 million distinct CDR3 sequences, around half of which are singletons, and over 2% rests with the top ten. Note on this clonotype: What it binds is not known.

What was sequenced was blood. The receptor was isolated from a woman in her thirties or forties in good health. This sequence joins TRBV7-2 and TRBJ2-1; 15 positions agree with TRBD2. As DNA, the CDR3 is TGTGCCAGCAGCTTAGCCGGGACTAGCGGGGGGTACAATGAGCAGTTCTTC. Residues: CASSLAGTSGGYNEQFF.